This is a list of T cell receptor beta chains from one sample in a study of neurological immune-mediated disorders. MiXCR was run by TCRdb on the 5' RACE reads, yielding one entry per CDR3 protein. The data contain around 37,000 distinct CDR3 sequences, roughly 3.2% of them singletons. The sequenced sample was PBMCs. These receptors all stem from a woman aged 60 to 75 with multiple sclerosis. Both conserved end residues are trimmed from each CDR3.

TRBV5-1,TRBJ2-7,ASTGLAGSYEQY
TRBV20-1,TRBJ2-2,SARGQGGAGELF
TRBV10-3,TRBJ1-1,ASGLNTEAF
TRBV20-1,TRBJ2-1,SARESGGGSSNEQF
TRBV5-1,TRBJ1-5,ASSPSGQPQH
TRBV5-1,TRBJ2-7,ASSYRDYEQY
TRBV16,TRBJ2-7,DSSKGDYEQY
TRBV24-1,TRBJ2-3,ATSDPLDTQY
TRBV20-1,TRBJ1-1,SARPPIGTPGNTEAF
TRBV5-6,TRBJ2-5,ASSPTWSKETQY
TRBV12-3/TRBV12-4,TRBJ2-7,ASNLDRYEQY
TRBV5-1,TRBJ2-1,ASSSTTSGGGNEQF
TRBV28,TRBJ1-1,ASSYLGNTEAF
TRBV5-1,TRBJ1-2,ASTQTPLYGYT
TRBV5-1,TRBJ1-5,ASSFRGDRYQPQH
TRBV20-1,TRBJ2-6,SASRGSSGANVLT
TRBV20-1,TRBJ1-4,SATPVGPTNEKLF
TRBV9,TRBJ2-2,ASSPSVDRGLGELF
TRBV6-5,TRBJ2-5,ASTPSPGRVGETQY
TRBV5-1,TRBJ2-1,ASSLVDRQTNEQF
TRBV12-3/TRBV12-4,TRBJ2-7,ASSFAGALTYEQY
TRBV12-3/TRBV12-4,TRBJ1-5,ASSSTGTGVSYSNQPQH
TRBV5-1,TRBJ1-1,ASSPLTGENTEAF
TRBV6-1,TRBJ2-7,ASSDKIRSYEQY
TRBV5-6,TRBJ2-5,ASSPGTVGAAGTQY
TRBV20-1,TRBJ1-4,SASGGRSEKLF